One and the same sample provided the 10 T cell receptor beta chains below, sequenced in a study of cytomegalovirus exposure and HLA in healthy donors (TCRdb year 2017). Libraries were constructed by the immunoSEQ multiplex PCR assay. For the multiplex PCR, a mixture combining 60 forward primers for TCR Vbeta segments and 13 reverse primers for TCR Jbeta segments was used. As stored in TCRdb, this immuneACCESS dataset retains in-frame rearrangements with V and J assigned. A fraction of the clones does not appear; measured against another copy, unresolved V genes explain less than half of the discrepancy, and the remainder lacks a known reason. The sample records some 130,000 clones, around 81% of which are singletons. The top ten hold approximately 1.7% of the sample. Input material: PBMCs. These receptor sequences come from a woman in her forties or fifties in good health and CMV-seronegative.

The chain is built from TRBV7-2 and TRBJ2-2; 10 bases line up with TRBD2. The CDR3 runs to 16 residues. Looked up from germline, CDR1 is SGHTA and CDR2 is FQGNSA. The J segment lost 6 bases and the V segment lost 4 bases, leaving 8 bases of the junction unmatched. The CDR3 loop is CASSWGHGTSAGELFF. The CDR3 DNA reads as TGTGCCAGCAGCTGGGGACATGGGACTAGCGCCGGGGAGCTGTTTTTT. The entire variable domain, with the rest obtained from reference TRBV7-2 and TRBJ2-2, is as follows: GAGVSQSPSNKVTEKGKDVELRCDPISGHTALYWYRQSLGQGLEFLIYFQGNSAPDKSGLPSDRFSAERTGGSVSTLTIQRTQQEDSAVYLCASSWGHGTSAGELFFGEGSRLTVL.

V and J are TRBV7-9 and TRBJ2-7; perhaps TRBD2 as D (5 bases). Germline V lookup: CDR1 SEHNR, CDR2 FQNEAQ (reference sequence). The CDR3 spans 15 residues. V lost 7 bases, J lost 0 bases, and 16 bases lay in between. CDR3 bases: TGTGCCAGCACCCCTTTGAGCGGAAGCTCCTACGAGCAGTACTTC. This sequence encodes CASTPLSGSSYEQYF.

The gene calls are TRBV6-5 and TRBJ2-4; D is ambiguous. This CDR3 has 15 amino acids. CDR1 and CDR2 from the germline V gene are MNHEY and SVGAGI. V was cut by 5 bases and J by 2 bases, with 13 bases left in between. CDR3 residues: CASSPSDTTKNIQYF. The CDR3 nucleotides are TGTGCCAGCAGTCCATCCGACACGACCAAAAACATTCAGTACTTC.

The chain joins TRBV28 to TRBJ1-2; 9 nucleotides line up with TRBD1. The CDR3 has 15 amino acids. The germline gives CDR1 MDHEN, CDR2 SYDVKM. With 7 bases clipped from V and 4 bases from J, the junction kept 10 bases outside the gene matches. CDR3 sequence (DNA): TGTGCCAGCAACAGGGCTCGACAGGGGGGCTATGGCTACACCTTC. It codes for CASNRARQGGYGYTF.

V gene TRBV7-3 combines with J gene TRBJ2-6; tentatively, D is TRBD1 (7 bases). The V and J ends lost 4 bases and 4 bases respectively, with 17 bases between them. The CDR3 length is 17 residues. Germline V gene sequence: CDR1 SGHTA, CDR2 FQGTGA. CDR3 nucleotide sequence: TGTGCCAGCAGCTCTAGACAGGGACTTGCCGGGGCCAACGTCCTGACTTTC. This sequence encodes CASSSRQGLAGANVLTF.

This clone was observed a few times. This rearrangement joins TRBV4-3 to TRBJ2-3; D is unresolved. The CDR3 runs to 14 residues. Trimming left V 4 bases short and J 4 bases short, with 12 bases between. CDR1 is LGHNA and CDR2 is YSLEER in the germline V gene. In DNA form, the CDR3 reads TGCGCCAGCAGCCCCCGTATAGAGGCAGATACGCAGTATTTT. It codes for CASSPRIEADTQYF.

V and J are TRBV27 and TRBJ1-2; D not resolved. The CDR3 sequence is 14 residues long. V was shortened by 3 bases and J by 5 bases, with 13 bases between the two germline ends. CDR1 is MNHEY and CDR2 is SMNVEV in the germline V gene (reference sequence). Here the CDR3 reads CASSFGGSRYGYTF. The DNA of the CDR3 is TGTGCCAGCAGTTTCGGTGGGAGTAGGTATGGCTACACCTTC.

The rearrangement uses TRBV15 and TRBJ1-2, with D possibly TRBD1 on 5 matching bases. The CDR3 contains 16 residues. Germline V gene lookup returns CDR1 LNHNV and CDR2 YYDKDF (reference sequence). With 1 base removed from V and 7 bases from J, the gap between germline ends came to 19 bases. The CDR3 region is CATSRGPGTEGSGYTF. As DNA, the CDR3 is TGTGCCACCAGCAGAGGGCCCGGGACTGAAGGAAGTGGCTACACCTTC.

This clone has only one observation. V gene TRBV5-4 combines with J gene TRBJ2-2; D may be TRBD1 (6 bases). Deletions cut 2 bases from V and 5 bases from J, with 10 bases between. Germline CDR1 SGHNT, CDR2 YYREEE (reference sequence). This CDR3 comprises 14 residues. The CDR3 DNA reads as TGTGCCAGCAGCTTAGGCGACAGGACCGGGGAGCTGTTTTTT. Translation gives CASSLGDRTGELFF.

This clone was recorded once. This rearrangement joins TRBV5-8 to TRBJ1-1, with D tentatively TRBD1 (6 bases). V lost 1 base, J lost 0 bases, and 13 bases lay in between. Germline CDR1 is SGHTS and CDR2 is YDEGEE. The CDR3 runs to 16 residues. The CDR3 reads CASSLRGGAVNTEAFF. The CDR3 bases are TGTGCCAGCAGCTTGAGAGGGGGGGCAGTGAACACTGAAGCTTTCTTT.